This T cell receptor (beta chain) is drawn from a study of T-cell reconstitution after alpha-beta-depleted transplantation in children. Preparation of the TCRbeta library used unique molecular identifiers. TCRdb recomputed calls from the PCR reads with MiXCR, one row per CDR3 protein. The sample holds approximately 400,000 distinct CDR3 sequences; about 11% are singletons and the top ten take 4.5% to 6.5%. This clonotype was observed many times. CDR3 length equals 17 residues. The germline CDR1 and CDR2 sequences are SGHDT and YYEEEE. Deletions cut 0 bases from V and 0 bases from J, with 13 bases between.

The sequenced sample was PBMCs from the stem cell graft donor, obtained from the stem cell graft. The clonotype originates from a human donor who donated a stem cell graft to a child with acute myeloid leukemia. The gene calls are TRBV5-6 and TRBJ1-3; D is unresolved. For the CDR3, the DNA is TGTGCCAGCAGCTTGGAAAGGGATTTCTTCTCTGGAAACACCATATATTTT. This codes for CASSLERDFFSGNTIYF.